Listed below are T cell receptor beta chains from one sample, sequenced in a study of STAT3 mutations in large granular lymphocyte leukemia. The assay was immunoSEQ multiplex PCR, and TCRdb's table has in-frame clones only and misses some. The repertoire consists of 11,000 or so clones, with around 86% occurring once and the leading ten covering 80% to 90%. Sequenced: peripheral blood mononuclear cells. All receptors come from a man older than 75 with T-cell large granular lymphocyte leukemia. Some clones in this sample may be carry-over from other donors' samples. The CDR3 runs from the conserved cysteine through the conserved F or W. The order of the fields is CDR3 DNA, CDR3 protein, clone size, J gene, D gene, V gene. The D gene is left open where the match is weak. A row's size may be missing; if present it is once, few, many or a size class.

TGCGCCAGCAGCCTGGGGACGTTAGGCTCTGGAAACACCATATATTTT | CASSLGTLGSGNTIYF | - | TRBJ1-3 | - | TRBV5-1
TGTGCCAGCAGTGAAAACAGGGGGCTGGGAGAAAAACTGTTTTTT | CASSENRGLGEKLFF | - | TRBJ1-4 | TRBD1 | TRBV6-1
TGCAGTGCGGTTCCTGGCTACACCTTC | CSAVPGYTF | - | TRBJ1-2 | - | TRBV20-1
TGTGCCAGCAGCTTAGGTTCGGGCCTGGGGGAGCAGTACTTC | CASSLGSGLGEQYF | - | TRBJ2-7 | - | TRBV7-6
TGTGCCAGTAGTATGACTTATGGCTACACCTTC | CASSMTYGYTF | - | TRBJ1-2 | - | TRBV19
TGCGCCAGCAGCCCCGACAGGGGAGATCAGCCCCAGCATTTT | CASSPDRGDQPQHF | - | TRBJ1-5 | TRBD1 | TRBV5-1
TGTGCCAGCAGTTACGGGACAGGGGCGAGCGAGACCCAGTACTTC | CASSYGTGASETQYF | - | TRBJ2-5 | TRBD1 | TRBV6-6
TGCAGCTTTGCGAGACAGGGGAACGGCTACACCTTC | CSFARQGNGYTF | - | TRBJ1-2 | TRBD1 | TRBV29-1
TGTGCCAGCAGGACCGAGGCGTTCTCCTACGAGCAGTACTTC | CASRTEAFSYEQYF | - | TRBJ2-7 | - | TRBV5-5
TGTGCCAGCAGCGCACCAAACAGGGCAGATACGCAGTATTTT | CASSAPNRADTQYF | - | TRBJ2-3 | - | TRBV9
TGTGCCAGCAGCTTGGACCCGACAGCCACCGGGGAGCTGTTTTTT | CASSLDPTATGELFF | - | TRBJ2-2 | - | TRBV5-4
TGTGCCAGCAGCTTATATGGGCCAGGGGGGCTAGAGGAGACCCAGTACTTC | CASSLYGPGGLEETQYF | - | TRBJ2-5 | - | TRBV7-2
TGTGCCAGTAGTATGTCTAATCAGCCCCAGCATTTT | CASSMSNQPQHF | few | TRBJ1-5 | - | TRBV19
TGTGCCAGCAGTTACGCGGGCGGGGGAGAGACCCAGTACTTC | CASSYAGGGETQYF | few | TRBJ2-5 | TRBD2 | TRBV6-6
TGTGCCAGCAGCAAGGGACAGGGGGCAAAGACCGGGGAGCTGTTTTTT | CASSKGQGAKTGELFF | - | TRBJ2-2 | TRBD1 | TRBV7-2
TGTGCCACCGTGAGAGACGGGTGGGGTGGGAATGAGCAGTTCTTC | CATVRDGWGGNEQFF | - | TRBJ2-1 | - | TRBV28
TGTGCCAGCAGGACCGGGGCAGGGGGAATTGAAGCTTTCTTT | CASRTGAGGIEAFF | - | TRBJ1-1 | TRBD1 | TRBV7-2